Described below is a single TCR beta chain sequence and its context. J was trimmed by 11 bases and V by 3 bases; bases with no gene match: 4. The length of the CDR3 is 11 residues. Germline-derived CDR1 and CDR2 are SQVTM and ANQGSEA. The repertoire was sequenced with immunoSEQ multiplex PCR; TCRdb's copy has only in-frame clones and lacks some. The sample lists under 1,100,000 clones, 65% to 80% occurring once. This sample is part of a study of shared clonotypes between healthy human individuals. The clonotype was recovered from a young man in good health. The rearrangement links TRBV29-1 to TRBJ1-5, with TRBD1 matching 7 bases. What was sequenced was memory CD4+ T cells sorted from blood. Specified subset: CD45RA-negative fraction. For the CDR3, the DNA is TGCAGCGTTGACTCAGGGGGGTCCCAGCATTTT. It codes for CSVDSGGSQHF.